The present T cell receptor (beta chain) was sequenced within a study of blood T cell repertoires in COVID-19. The repertoire was sequenced with immunoSEQ multiplex PCR; TCRdb's copy has only in-frame clones and lacks some. The profile covers 15,000 to 20,000 clones, with roughly 89% appearing a single time and roughly an eighth taken by the ten largest. Germline V gives CDR1 SGHDN, CDR2 FVKESK. V was clipped by 0 bases and J by 7 bases; unmatched bases: 8. This CDR3 is 15 amino acids long. The sequence came from a man aged 60 to 75 with active COVID-19. What was sequenced was peripheral blood. This chain connects TRBV14 to TRBJ1-1, with 7 positions matching TRBD1. CDR3 residues: CASSQDQGRQGEAFF. In DNA, the CDR3 is TGTGCCAGCAGCCAAGATCAGGGGAGACAGGGTGAAGCTTTCTTT.